This T cell receptor beta chain was obtained from a study of cytomegalovirus exposure and HLA in healthy donors. A multiplex PCR was run with 60 Vbeta primers and 13 Jbeta primers. Only in-frame clones appear in the TCRdb table, and some are missing; sequencing was by immunoSEQ multiplex PCR. Counted here are some 84,000 clones, under 80% occurring once; the ten biggest clones make up about 2%. V shed 2 bases and J 3 bases; nucleotides not matched to a gene: 5. There are 15 residues in the CDR3. Germline CDR1 MNHEY, CDR2 SVGAGI. Study-wide points: In a later analysis, V- and J-gene trimming of beta chains associated with a DCLRE1C missense variant, replicated independently. Later analysis showed most CMV-associated TCR beta chains appearing HLA-restricted.

The sample holds one count of this clone. Its antigen is unknown. The chain has TRBV6-5 and TRBJ2-7, with TRBD1 matching over 9 bases. The sequencing sample was made of PBMCs. This clonotype originated in a boy between 10 and 17 years old in good health and CMV-seronegative. The CDR3 DNA sequence: TGTGCCAGCAGTTACGGTAGGACAGGGGTCTACGAGCAGTACTTC. Translation: CASSYGRTGVYEQYF.